Below are 7 T cell receptor beta chains sequenced from a single sample in a study of identical twins. TCRdb analysed the 5' RACE reads with MiXCR anew, one entry per CDR3 protein. The repertoire holds about 100,000 distinct CDR3 sequences, about 6.1% seen once, with 12% in the top ten. The sample comprised memory T cells sorted from blood. These receptors were collected from a woman between 45 and 60 years old in good health.

There are many counts of this clonotype. The chain employs TRBV12-3 or TRBV12-4 and TRBJ2-1; 7 bases line up with TRBD2. Trimming at V came to 7 bases and at J to 9 bases, leaving 15 bases not matched to a gene. CDR3 length: 15 residues. The DNA of the CDR3 is TGTGCCAGCACCCGACTTGGCGGGAGTTTTGCTGAGCAGTTCTTC. Amino acid sequence: CASTRLGGSFAEQFF.

This clonotype was detected many times. V usage is TRBV27 and J usage is TRBJ2-1; 9 positions agree with TRBD1. Trimming at V came to 1 base and at J to 7 bases, leaving 5 bases not matched to a gene. CDR3 length: 15 residues. From germline, CDR1 is MNHEY and CDR2 SMNVEV (reference sequence). The CDR3 nucleotides read TGTGCCAGCAGTTTATTGGGCGGGACAGGGAATGAGCAGTTCTTC. Translated, it gives CASSLLGGTGNEQFF.

This clonotype came up a few times. The V gene is TRBV6-5, the J gene TRBJ1-2; D unresolved. V gave up 2 bases and J gave up 8 bases, with 12 bases separating them. CDR1 MNHEY and CDR2 SVGAGI come from the germline V gene. The CDR3 runs to 13 residues. Written as DNA, the CDR3 is TGTGCCAGCAGTTACGACGGCCCCGCGGGCTACACCTTC. Amino acids: CASSYDGPAGYTF.

This clonotype was seen repeatedly, ten times or more. This chain uses TRBV10-3 with TRBJ2-7; 8 bases map to TRBD1. After removal of 2 bases from V and 0 bases from J, the junction contained 6 bases not matched to a gene. The germline gives CDR1 ENHRY, CDR2 SYGVKD. The CDR3 length is 16 residues. CDR3 nucleotides: TGTGCCATCAGTGAGCCCCCGGACAGGGCCTCCTACGAGCAGTACTTC. Translated, it gives CAISEPPDRASYEQYF.

Many counts were recorded for this clonotype. V is TRBV5-1 and J is TRBJ2-7; 8 bases map to TRBD1. The V segment lost 0 bases and the J segment 3 bases; nucleotides outside the gene matches: 5. Germline V gives CDR1 SGHRS, CDR2 YFSETQ. There are 15 residues in the CDR3. CDR3 nucleotide sequence: TGCGCCAGCAGCTTGGGGTCAGGGGGCGTCTACGAGCAGTACGTC. It is translated as CASSLGSGGVYEQYV.

Many counts were recorded for this clonotype. The V gene is TRBV20-1, the J gene TRBJ1-3; TRBD1 aligns across 7 bases. This CDR3 has 14 amino acids. With V trimmed by 4 bases and J by 2 bases, 5 bases remained unmatched. CDR1 is DFQATT, CDR2 SNEGSKA, per germline (reference sequence). The chain's CDR3 is CSANGRGTGNTIYF. The CDR3 coding sequence is TGCAGTGCTAATGGCAGGGGGACTGGAAACACCATATATTTT.

This rearrangement joins TRBV18 to TRBJ1-1; 7 bases are shared with TRBD1. Germline trimming cut 4 bases from V and 6 bases from J; bases unmatched to any gene: 8. CDR1 is KGHSH, CDR2 LQKENI, per germline. This CDR3 has 14 residues. The CDR3 DNA reads as TGTGCCAGCTCACACGGGACAGATCTCGCTGAAGCTTTCTTT. Translated, it gives CASSHGTDLAEAFF. Variable domain in full (rest from reference TRBV18 and TRBJ1-1): NAGVMQNPRHLVRRRGQEARLRCSPMKGHSHVYWYRQLPEEGLKFMVYLQKENIIDESGMPKERFSAEFPKEGPSILRIQQVVRGDSAAYFCASSHGTDLAEAFFGQGTRLTVV.